This record covers a single TCR beta chain. A junction boundary mismatches the germline segment, possibly from a read error. The data are from a study of Graves' ophthalmopathy and Graves' hyperthyroidism. Overall study context: Peripheral blood (taken before any treatment) was collected at initial diagnosis.

CDR1 is SGHRS, CDR2 YFSETQ, per germline. CDR3 length: 17 residues. Hyperthyroidism patients, all newly diagnosed, had under 2 months' duration and ages of 18 to 65. In this cohort, patients with other autoimmune diseases, uncontrolled infections, pregnancy or lactation were excluded. Researchers took RNA transcripts and amplified TCR beta CDR3 regions from them. HTBI primers were employed in first-round RT-PCR, then a second-round multiplex PCR followed. TCRdb re-derived calls from the multiplex PCR reads in MiXCR, one entry per CDR3 protein. The sample comprises about 420,000 distinct CDR3 sequences, around a fifth of which are singletons, and approximately 3.2% rests with the top ten.

Source material: peripheral blood. This chain connects TRBV5-1 to TRBJ2-2; TRBD2 agrees at 11 bases. This TCR came from a woman aged 18-29 years with stable Graves' hyperthyroidism. The CDR3, as DNA: TGCGCCAGCAGCTTCGTACTAGCGGGAGTGAACACCAGGGAGCTGTTTTTT. Its translation is CASSFVLAGVNTRELFF.